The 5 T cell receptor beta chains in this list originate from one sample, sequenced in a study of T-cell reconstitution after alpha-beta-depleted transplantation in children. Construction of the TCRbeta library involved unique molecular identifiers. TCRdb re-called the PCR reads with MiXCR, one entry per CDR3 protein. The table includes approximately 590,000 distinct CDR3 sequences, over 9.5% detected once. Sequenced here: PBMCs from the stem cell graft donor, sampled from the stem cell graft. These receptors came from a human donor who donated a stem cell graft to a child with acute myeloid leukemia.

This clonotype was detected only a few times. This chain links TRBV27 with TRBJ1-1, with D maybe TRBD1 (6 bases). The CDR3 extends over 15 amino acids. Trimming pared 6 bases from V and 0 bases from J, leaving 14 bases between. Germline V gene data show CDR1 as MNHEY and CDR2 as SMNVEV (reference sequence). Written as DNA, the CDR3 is TGTGCCAGCAGCAAAACAGGGTTCATGAACACTGAAGCTTTCTTT. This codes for CASSKTGFMNTEAFF.

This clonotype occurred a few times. CDR3 sequence reads: CASSEPPGQGPDGYTF. The CDR3 DNA reads as TGTGCCAGCAGTGAACCCCCGGGACAGGGGCCCGATGGCTACACCTTC. The V call is TRBV2, the J call TRBJ1-2, with 10 nucleotides matching TRBD1. V lost 2 bases and J lost 6; bases outside the gene matches: 9. Germline CDR1 is SNHLY and CDR2 is FYNNEI. The CDR3 loop spans 16 amino acids. The variable domain in full, completed from reference TRBV2 and TRBJ1-2, reads EPEVTQTPSHQVTQMGQEVILRCVPISNHLYFYWYRQILGQKVEFLVSFYNNEISEKSEIFDDQFSVERPDGSNFTLKIRSTKLEDSAMYFCASSEPPGQGPDGYTFGSGTRLTVV.

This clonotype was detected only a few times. The DNA of the CDR3 is TGTGCCAGCTTGGGACAGCTCTCCTACGAGCAGTACTTC. Translated: CASLGQLSYEQYF. The chain links TRBV28 to TRBJ2-7; 7 positions match TRBD1. Trimming took 8 bases from V and 0 from J; bases not matched to a gene: 4. This CDR3 comprises 13 residues. Germline assignment: CDR1 MDHEN and CDR2 SYDVKM.

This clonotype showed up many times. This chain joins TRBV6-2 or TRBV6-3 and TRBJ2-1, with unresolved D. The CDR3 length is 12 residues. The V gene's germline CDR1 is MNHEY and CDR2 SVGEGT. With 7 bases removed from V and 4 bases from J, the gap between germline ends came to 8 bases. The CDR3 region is CASNIRYNEQFF. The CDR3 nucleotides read TGTGCCAGCAACATCCGTTACAATGAGCAGTTCTTC.

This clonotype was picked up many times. For the CDR3, the DNA is TGTGCCAGCAGTTTTAAAGCGTCGAGCTACGAGCAGTACTTC. This sequence encodes CASSFKASSYEQYF. The chain employs TRBV27 and TRBJ2-7; D is ambiguous. CDR1 MNHEY and CDR2 SMNVEV come from the germline V gene (reference sequence). This CDR3 has 14 amino acids. Between the trimmed V and J ends, which lost 3 bases and 3 bases, there was a span of 12 bases.